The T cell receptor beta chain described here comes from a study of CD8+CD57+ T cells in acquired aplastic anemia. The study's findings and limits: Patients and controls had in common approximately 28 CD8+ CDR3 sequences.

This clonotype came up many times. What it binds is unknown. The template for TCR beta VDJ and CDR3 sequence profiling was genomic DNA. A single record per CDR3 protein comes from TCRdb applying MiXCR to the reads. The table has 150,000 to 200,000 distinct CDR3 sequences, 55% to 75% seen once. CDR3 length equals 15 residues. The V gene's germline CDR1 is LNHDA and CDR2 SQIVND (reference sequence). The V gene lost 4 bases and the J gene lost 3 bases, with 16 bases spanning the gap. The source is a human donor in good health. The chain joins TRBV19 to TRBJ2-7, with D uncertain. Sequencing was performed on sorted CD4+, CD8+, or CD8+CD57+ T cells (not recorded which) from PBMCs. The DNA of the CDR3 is TGTGCCAGTAGTAGGCAGTCCGGCAGTGACTACGAGCAGTACTTC. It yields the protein CASSRQSGSDYEQYF.